This T cell receptor beta chain was sequenced for a study of T-cell memory formation after mild COVID-19. Turning to the study itself: Clusters were largely donor specific. General study findings and limits: Still unconfirmed is whether the second-wave clones peaking on day 37 recognized SARS-CoV-2. A subset of responding clones appeared in pre-infection memory, suggesting cross-reactive memory joined.

A note on this clonotype: What it binds is not known.

TCR alpha and TCR beta cDNA libraries carrying sample barcodes and UMIs came from 5'RACE with constant-segment primers. TCRdb re-called the 5' RACE reads through MiXCR, storing one row per CDR3 protein. The sample shows 390,000 or so distinct CDR3 sequences, approximately 16% of them seen only once. This CDR3 is built from 15 residues. Germline V CDR1 and CDR2: SGHVS, FNYEAQ. V lost 6 bases, J lost 2 bases, and 13 bases lay in between. The sequence came from a young man who had mild COVID-19 (a few samples of this study predate the infection). Cell type and time point are not known. The sequencing sample was made of PBMCs or a T cell subset sorted from them (not recorded which). The V and J genes are TRBV7-6 and TRBJ2-2; a possible D gene is TRBD1 (6 bases). DNA for the CDR3: TGTGCCAGCAGGTCTCGGGACATCAACACCGGGGAGCTGTTTTTT. This encodes CASRSRDINTGELFF.